These 17 T cell receptor beta chains were all obtained from the same sample, sequenced in a study of patients and donors after allogeneic stem cell transplantation. TCRdb recomputed calls from the RT-PCR reads with MiXCR, one row per CDR3 protein. The repertoire has about 230,000 distinct CDR3 sequences, 13% to 15% of them found once; the top ten carry under 14%. Material: blood, either unsorted or a sorted T cell fraction (not recorded which). Receptors originate from a human donor who was either an allogeneic HSCT recipient or a stem cell or donor lymphocyte infusion donor (not recorded which). It is not recorded whose cells these are; they may come from a transplant donor.

This clonotype has only a few counts. The chain carries TRBV6-5 and TRBJ2-2, with a tentative D call TRBD2 (5 bases). This CDR3 contains 11 residues. The germline V gene encodes CDR1 MNHEY and CDR2 SVGAGI. V shed 9 bases and J shed 6 bases, with 8 bases lying between them. Here the CDR3 DNA reads TGTGCCAGTAGCGATTCCGGGGAGCTGTTTTTT. It translates to CASSDSGELFF.

This clonotype was seen at least ten times. The rearrangement uses TRBV6-6 and TRBJ1-6; TRBD1 is a possible D gene (6 bases). The CDR3 contains 13 residues. Trimming took 10 bases from V and 6 from J, leaving 13 bases between them. CDR1 is MNHNY and CDR2 is SVGAGI in the germline V gene (reference sequence). The CDR3 sequence is CAIQQGSNSPLHF. CDR3 sequence (DNA): TGTGCCATACAACAGGGATCTAATTCACCCCTCCACTTT.

The rearrangement uses TRBV10-2 and TRBJ1-3, with TRBD1 as a possible D gene (5 bases). This CDR3 is 13 amino acids long. The V gene's germline CDR1 is WSHSY and CDR2 SAAADI. V lost 5 bases and J 4 bases, leaving 9 bases between the germline ends. The CDR3 reads CASSQDTGNTIYF. The CDR3 DNA is TGCGCCAGCAGTCAGGACACAGGAAACACCATATATTTT.

The chain couples TRBV20-1 to TRBJ2-7; D may be TRBD2 (5 bases). In germline, CDR1 is DFQATT, CDR2 SNEGSKA (reference sequence). The CDR3 runs to 16 residues. V was cut by 0 bases and J by 4 bases, with 19 bases left in between. In nucleotides, the CDR3 is TGCAGTGCTAGAGATTGGGCAGAAGGGAGAAAATACGAGCAGTACTTC. Amino acids: CSARDWAEGRKYEQYF.

The J gene is TRBJ2-7, the V gene TRBV28; D remains unclear. Trimming stripped 1 base from V and 7 bases from J, with 14 bases between. Germline CDR1 reads MDHEN; CDR2 reads SYDVKM. The CDR3 consists of 14 residues. The CDR3 DNA follows: TGTGCCAGCAGTTTATTTGGGATCGGTGGGGAGCAGTACTTC. The encoded protein is CASSLFGIGGEQYF.

This clonotype was seen repeatedly, ten times or more. This sequence joins TRBV11-1 and TRBJ2-2; D remains unclear. This CDR3 contains 12 residues. Germline assignment: CDR1 SGHAT and CDR2 FQDESV (reference sequence). Trimming pared 6 bases from V and 4 bases from J, leaving 6 bases between. DNA for the CDR3: TGTGCCAGCAGGAAGAGCACCGGGGAGCTGTTTTTT. Translated, it gives CASRKSTGELFF.

This clonotype turned up a few times. The chain combines TRBV4-3 with TRBJ2-6, with no clear D. CDR1 is LGHNA, CDR2 YSLEER, per germline. Between the trimmed V and J ends, which lost 0 bases and 0 bases, there was a span of 6 bases. The CDR3 has 16 residues. CDR3 in amino acids: CASSQEPGSGANVLTF. The CDR3 DNA follows: TGCGCCAGCAGCCAAGAACCCGGCTCTGGGGCCAACGTCCTGACTTTC.

This clonotype was recorded a few times. The V gene is TRBV29-1, the J gene TRBJ1-1; D is unclear. CDR3 length: 14 amino acids. V lost 6 bases, J lost 0 bases, and 14 bases lay in between. Germline values: CDR1 SQVTM, CDR2 ANQGSEA. The CDR3 DNA reads TGCAGCGTCTCCCGAGGCGGGGTGAACACTGAAGCTTTCTTT. Translated, it gives CSVSRGGVNTEAFF.

The rearrangement links TRBV4-1 to TRBJ1-1; TRBD1 matches at 8 bases. The V gene's germline CDR1 is MGHRA and CDR2 YSYEKL. Unmatched junction bases numbered 8, after V lost 2 bases and J lost 0 bases. This CDR3 is built from 17 residues. CDR3: CASSQQGTGDMNTEAFF. The CDR3 DNA is TGCGCCAGCAGCCAACAGGGGACAGGAGACATGAACACTGAAGCTTTCTTT.

This clonotype was detected ten times or more. V is TRBV29-1 and J is TRBJ2-3; a weak D match, TRBD2 (6 bases). CDR3 size: 14 residues. V lost 3 bases and J 2 bases, leaving 12 bases between the germline ends. CDR1 is SQVTM and CDR2 is ANQGSEA in the germline V gene. CDR3 region: CSVDRGSTTDTQYF. As DNA, the CDR3 is TGCAGCGTTGATCGGGGGTCAACCACAGATACGCAGTATTTT.

The rearrangement joins TRBV5-1 to TRBJ2-7; 15 bases are a match to TRBD2. Germline CDR1 SGHRS, CDR2 YFSETQ. CDR3 length equals 18 residues. V gave up 4 bases and J gave up 5 bases; unmatched junction bases: 13. Here the CDR3 reads CASSRRTSGRATFNEQYF. The CDR3 DNA is TGCGCCAGCAGCCGAAGGACTAGCGGGAGGGCCACTTTCAACGAGCAGTACTTC.

This clonotype was observed a handful of times. This chain links TRBV20-1 with TRBJ2-2; D gene uncertain. The germline V and J ends were trimmed by 1 base and 4 bases, with 7 bases remaining between them. This CDR3 comprises 13 residues. Looked up from germline, CDR1 is DFQATT and CDR2 is SNEGSKA (reference sequence). CDR3 protein: CSARGLLTGELFF. CDR3 nucleotides: TGCAGTGCTAGAGGGCTGCTCACCGGGGAGCTGTTTTTT.

The sample holds a few counts of this clonotype. V usage is TRBV7-2 and J usage is TRBJ1-6; TRBD1 might be the D (6 bases). The V and J ends lost 3 bases and 5 bases respectively, with 14 bases between them. Germline assignment: CDR1 SGHTA and CDR2 FQGNSA. The CDR3 totals 16 residues. CDR3 DNA: TGTGCCAGCAGCTTGGCGGGGGGCTATAATAATTCACCCCTCCACTTT. Translating gives CASSLAGGYNNSPLHF. Full variable domain (remainder filled in from reference TRBV7-2 and TRBJ1-6): GAGVSQSPSNKVTEKGKDVELRCDPISGHTALYWYRQSLGQGLEFLIYFQGNSAPDKSGLPSDRFSAERTGGSVSTLTIQRTQQEDSAVYLCASSLAGGYNNSPLHFGNGTRLTVT.

The chain joins TRBV20-1 to TRBJ2-1; possible D gene TRBD2, 5 bases. This CDR3 region has 15 residues. Trimming stripped 2 bases from V and 6 bases from J, with 17 bases between. Germline CDR1 DFQATT, CDR2 SNEGSKA (reference sequence). This CDR3 is CSARPRRDKINEQFF. The CDR3 DNA follows: TGCAGTGCTAGACCCCGTCGGGATAAGATCAATGAGCAGTTCTTC.

This clonotype came up many times. The chain links TRBV6-1 to TRBJ1-2; possibly TRBD1 for D (5 bases). CDR3 length: 17 amino acids. Trimming shortened V by 7 bases and J by 2 bases, and 23 bases separated the two germline ends. Per the germline V gene, CDR1 is MNHNS and CDR2 is SASEGT. CDR3 sequence: CASIPSFYWGTNYGYTF. The CDR3 DNA reads TGTGCCAGCATCCCCTCTTTTTATTGGGGGACGAACTATGGCTACACCTTC.

The V gene is TRBV24-1, the J gene TRBJ2-5; 11 bases match TRBD1. This CDR3 region has 15 residues. The V and J ends lost 4 bases and 3 bases, in that order; junction bases with no gene match: 3. Germline CDR1 and CDR2: KGHDR and SFDVKD. As DNA, the CDR3 is TGTGCCACCAGTGACCAGGGACAGGGGGAAGAGACCCAGTACTTC. Residues: CATSDQGQGEETQYF.

This clonotype was seen more than once but under ten times. The V gene is TRBV6-5, the J gene TRBJ1-6; TRBD1 matches at 11 bases. Germline V gene sequence: CDR1 MNHEY, CDR2 SVGAGI. The V gene end was trimmed by 2 bases and the J gene end by 10 bases; junction bases not matched to a gene: 4. CDR3 length: 15 amino acids. CDR3 loop: CASSYGDRGTSPLHF. The CDR3 DNA reads TGTGCCAGCAGTTACGGGGACAGGGGGACGTCACCCCTCCACTTT.